The 2 T cell receptor beta chains below come from one sample, sequenced in a study of cytomegalovirus exposure and HLA in healthy donors. Researchers ran the PCR with 60 Vbeta and 13 Jbeta primers. TCRdb's table, derived via immunoSEQ multiplex PCR, lists solely in-frame clones and lacks some. The table records over 120,000 clones, about 84% of them present only once. Sequenced input: PBMCs. The receptors here all came from a man between 50 and 59 years old in good health and CMV-seronegative.

The chain links TRBV5-4 to TRBJ2-1; 8 bases match TRBD1. After removal of 2 bases from V and 3 bases from J, the junction contained 4 bases not matched to a gene. Germline values: CDR1 SGHNT, CDR2 YYREEE (reference sequence). This CDR3 region has 15 residues. CDR3 coding DNA: TGTGCCAGCAGCTTTCAGGGGGCCGGCTACAATGAGCAGTTCTTC. Translation: CASSFQGAGYNEQFF.

The DNA of the CDR3 is TGTGCCAGCAGTGGACAATTAGGGGTTGGAACCGGGGAGCTGTTTTTT. Translation gives CASSGQLGVGTGELFF. The chain couples TRBV2 to TRBJ2-2, with TRBD1 as a possible D gene (5 bases). The germline V and J ends were trimmed by 4 bases and 5 bases, with 17 bases remaining between them. The CDR3 is 16 amino acids. Germline CDR1 and CDR2: SNHLY and FYNNEI.